Below are 8 T cell receptor beta chains sequenced from a single sample in a study of T cell responses to AZD1222 COVID-19 vaccine. Profiled with immunoSEQ multiplex PCR; TCRdb holds only in-frame clones, not every one. The table includes about 210,000 clones, approximately 92% detected once. Sequencing used peripheral blood, obtained on day 0 of AZD1222 vaccination. The receptor set was obtained from an adult in good health.

The chain recombines TRBV19 with TRBJ2-1; the match to TRBD2 covers 9 bases. CDR1 and CDR2 (germline): LNHDA, SQIVND (reference sequence). The CDR3 runs 17 residues. V was clipped by 5 bases and J by 2 bases; unmatched bases: 10. The CDR3 loop is CASSLQFAGGPYNEQFF. CDR3 in DNA: TGTGCCAGTAGTCTCCAGTTTGCGGGGGGGCCCTACAATGAGCAGTTCTTC.

This rearrangement joins TRBV7-8 to TRBJ1-4; D gene ambiguous. The CDR3 length is 14 residues. The V gene lost 3 bases and the J gene lost 2 bases, with 7 bases spanning the gap. Germline CDR1 and CDR2: SGHVS and FQNEAQ. The CDR3 DNA is TGTGCCAGCAGCTTGAGGTACACTAATGAAAAACTGTTTTTT. This sequence encodes CASSLRYTNEKLFF.

The J gene is TRBJ1-2, the V gene TRBV5-4; D is unresolved. This CDR3 region has 15 residues. Germline V gene sequence: CDR1 SGHNT, CDR2 YYREEE (reference sequence). V gave up 1 base and J gave up 3 bases, with 13 bases separating them. CDR3 protein: CASSLLRARHYGYTF. The CDR3 coding sequence is TGTGCCAGCAGCTTGTTGAGGGCCCGGCACTATGGCTACACCTTC.

V usage is TRBV6-5 and J usage is TRBJ1-2; 9 bases map to TRBD1. This CDR3 comprises 14 residues. Germline CDR1 and CDR2: MNHEY and SVGAGI. Trimming took 7 bases from V and 2 from J; bases not matched to a gene: 5. The CDR3 bases are TGTGCCAGCACCATAGGACAGGGGAACTATGGCTACACCTTC. It translates to CASTIGQGNYGYTF.

J is TRBJ1-1 and V is TRBV2; D may be TRBD1 (6 bases). Looked up from germline, CDR1 is SNHLY and CDR2 is FYNNEI. Trimming pared 3 bases from V and 2 bases from J, leaving 16 bases between. The length of the CDR3 is 16 residues. The CDR3: CASSEGGLDYNTEAFF. DNA for the CDR3: TGTGCCAGCAGTGAGGGGGGCTTGGACTACAACACTGAAGCTTTCTTT. The whole variable domain, remainder taken from reference TRBV2 and TRBJ1-1, is EPEVTQTPSHQVTQMGQEVILRCVPISNHLYFYWYRQILGQKVEFLVSFYNNEISEKSEIFDDQFSVERPDGSNFTLKIRSTKLEDSAMYFCASSEGGLDYNTEAFFGQGTRLTVV.

This chain joins TRBV27 and TRBJ1-5; 8 bases align to TRBD1. This CDR3 is 20 amino acids long. The V gene end was trimmed by 6 bases and the J gene end by 0 bases; junction bases not matched to a gene: 19. The V gene's germline CDR1 is MNHEY and CDR2 SMNVEV (reference sequence). In DNA, the CDR3 is TGTGCCAGCAGCCTTTACTCGCCAGCAGGGGGCTCAAGTAGCAATCAGCCCCAGCATTTT. Translating gives CASSLYSPAGGSSSNQPQHF.

The J gene is TRBJ1-1, the V gene TRBV2; D gene ambiguous. This CDR3 has 11 amino acids. The germline V gene encodes CDR1 SNHLY and CDR2 FYNNEI. Deletions cut 10 bases from V and 1 base from J, with 7 bases between. As DNA, the CDR3 is TGTGCCACCTTTTGGAACACTGAAGCTTTCTTT. It encodes CATFWNTEAFF.

V gene TRBV7-3 combines with J gene TRBJ1-5; 8 bases match TRBD1. From germline, CDR1 is SGHTA and CDR2 FQGTGA. The CDR3 is 14 amino acids. After removal of 2 bases from V and 7 bases from J, the junction contained 4 bases not matched to a gene. The CDR3 sequence: CASSLDGQGQPQHF. CDR3 coding DNA: TGTGCCAGCAGCTTAGACGGACAGGGACAGCCCCAGCATTTT.